The text below deals with one T cell receptor beta chain. These data originate in a study of shared clonotypes between healthy human individuals. Only in-frame clones appear in the TCRdb table, and some are missing; sequencing was by immunoSEQ multiplex PCR. The table has about 460,000 clones, roughly three quarters seen once. CDR3 length: 15 residues. Trimming took 4 bases from V and 4 from J, leaving 17 bases between them. Germline CDR1 reads SGHRS; CDR2 reads YFSETQ. The chain joins TRBV5-1 to TRBJ2-5; tentative D call: TRBD2 (5 bases). The specimen was PBMCs. The receptor was derived from a woman aged 40-49 years in good health. Some clones in this sample may be carry-over from other donors' samples. DNA for the CDR3: TGCGCCAGCAGCCTGACCGCGCCCCGGGGAGAGACCCAGTACTTC. Translating it yields CASSLTAPRGETQYF.